The present entry profiles one T cell receptor beta chain with its context. This sample is part of a study of blood T cell repertoires in COVID-19. Study overall: Both acute and convalescent COVID-19 samples were obtained from the United States, Italy and Spain. T cells, B-cell-depleted T cells, or PBMCs provided the cDNA or gDNA that served as material.

Here immunoSEQ multiplex PCR was the method, and the copy in TCRdb shows in-frame clones only, minus some. The sample records 150,000 to 200,000 clones, about 92% being singletons. Seattle's enrolled individuals joined amid active infection and were then monitored longitudinally. Sequencing was done on a sample of peripheral blood. The TCR was taken from a woman aged 55 to 70 with COVID-19, enrolled during active disease.

CDR3 in amino acids: CASSQDTGEKLFF. DNA for the CDR3: TGCGCCAGCAGCCAAGATACCGGGGAAAAACTGTTTTTT. The J gene is TRBJ1-4, the V gene TRBV4-3; D gene uncertain. Germline V CDR1 and CDR2: LGHNA, YSLEER. The germline V and J ends were trimmed by 0 bases and 8 bases, with 7 bases remaining between them. The CDR3 covers 13 residues.